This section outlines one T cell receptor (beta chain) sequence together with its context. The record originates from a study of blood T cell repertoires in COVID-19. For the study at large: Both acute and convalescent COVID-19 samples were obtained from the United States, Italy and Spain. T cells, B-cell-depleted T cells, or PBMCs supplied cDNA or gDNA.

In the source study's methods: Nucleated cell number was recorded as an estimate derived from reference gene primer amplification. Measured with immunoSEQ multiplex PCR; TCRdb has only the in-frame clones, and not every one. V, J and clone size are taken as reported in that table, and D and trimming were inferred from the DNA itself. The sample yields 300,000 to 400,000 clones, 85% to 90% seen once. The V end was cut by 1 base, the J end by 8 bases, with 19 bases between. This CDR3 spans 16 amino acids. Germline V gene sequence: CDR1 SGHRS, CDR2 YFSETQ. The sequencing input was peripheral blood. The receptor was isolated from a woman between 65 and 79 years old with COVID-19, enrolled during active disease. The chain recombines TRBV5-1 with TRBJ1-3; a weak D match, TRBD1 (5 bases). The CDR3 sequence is CASSLRQGGPPDTIYF. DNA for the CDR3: TGCGCCAGCAGCTTGAGGCAGGGAGGCCCCCCGGACACCATATATTTT.